The entry below describes one TCR beta chain. This specimen belongs to a study of blood T cell repertoires in COVID-19. The wider study: From T cells, B-cell-depleted T cells, or PBMCs came the material, which was cDNA or gDNA.

Clones were read by immunoSEQ multiplex PCR, and TCRdb kept only the in-frame ones, dropping some. The table shows fewer than 350,000 clones, with 70% to 90% occurring only once. Enrollment of patients from Seattle took place during active infection, with longitudinal follow-up. The origin of this receptor is a woman aged 25 to 39 with COVID-19, enrolled during active disease. Sequenced material: peripheral blood.

This CDR3 is CASMSEWNWTGELFF. For the CDR3, the DNA is TGTGCCAGCATGAGCGAATGGAACTGGACCGGGGAGCTGTTTTTT. The chain combines TRBV28 with TRBJ2-2; D remains ambiguous. The CDR3 loop spans 15 amino acids. In germline, CDR1 is MDHEN, CDR2 SYDVKM. V shed 7 bases and J shed 5 bases, with 17 bases lying between them.